This T cell receptor (beta chain) was found in a study of T cells after yellow fever vaccination. Germline V gene data show CDR1 as MNHNS and CDR2 as SASEGT. The CDR3 has 15 amino acids. Between the trimmed V and J ends, which lost 6 bases and 7 bases, there was a span of 22 bases. TCRdb reprocessed the 5' RACE reads with MiXCR, giving one entry per CDR3 protein. The sample lists 300,000 to 400,000 distinct CDR3 sequences, approximately 6% occurring once. This clonotype was counted between two and nine times. V is TRBV6-1 and J is TRBJ2-7; D possibly uses TRBD1 or TRBD2 (6 bases each). Sequencing was performed on PBMCs, taken 5 days after the yellow fever booster vaccination. The sequence was obtained from a man aged 25-45 years who received the YFV17D yellow fever vaccine. The CDR3 DNA is TGTGCCAGCAGACCTGACAGGTTCCGAGGAGGGGAGCAGTACTTC. Amino acid sequence: CASRPDRFRGGEQYF.